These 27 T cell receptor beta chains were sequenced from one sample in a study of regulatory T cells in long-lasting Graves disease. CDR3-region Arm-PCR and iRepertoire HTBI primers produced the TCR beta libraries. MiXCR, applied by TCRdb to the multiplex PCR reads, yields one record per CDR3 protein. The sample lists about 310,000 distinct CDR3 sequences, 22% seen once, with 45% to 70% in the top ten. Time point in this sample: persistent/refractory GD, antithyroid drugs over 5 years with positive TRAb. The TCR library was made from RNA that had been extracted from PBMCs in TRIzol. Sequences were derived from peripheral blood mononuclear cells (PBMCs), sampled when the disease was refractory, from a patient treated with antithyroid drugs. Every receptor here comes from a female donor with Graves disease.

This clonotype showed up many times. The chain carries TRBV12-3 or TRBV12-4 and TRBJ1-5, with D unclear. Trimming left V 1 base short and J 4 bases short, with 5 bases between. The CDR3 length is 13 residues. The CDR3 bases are TGTGCCAGCAGTTTAGGGAAGAATCAGCCCCAGCATTTT. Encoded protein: CASSLGKNQPQHF.

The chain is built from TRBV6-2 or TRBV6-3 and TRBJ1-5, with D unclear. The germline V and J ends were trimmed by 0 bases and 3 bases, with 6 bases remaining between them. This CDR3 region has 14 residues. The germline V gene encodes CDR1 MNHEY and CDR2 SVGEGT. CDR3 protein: CASSYSTVNQPQHF. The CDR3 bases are TGTGCCAGCAGTTACTCGACGGTCAATCAGCCCCAGCATTTT.

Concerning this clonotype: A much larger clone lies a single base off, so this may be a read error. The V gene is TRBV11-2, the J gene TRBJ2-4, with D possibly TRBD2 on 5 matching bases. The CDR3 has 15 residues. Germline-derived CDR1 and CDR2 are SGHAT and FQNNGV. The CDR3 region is CASSSARGAKNIRYF. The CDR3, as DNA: TGTGCCAGCAGCTCTGCCCGGGGAGCCAAAAACATTCGGTACTTC.

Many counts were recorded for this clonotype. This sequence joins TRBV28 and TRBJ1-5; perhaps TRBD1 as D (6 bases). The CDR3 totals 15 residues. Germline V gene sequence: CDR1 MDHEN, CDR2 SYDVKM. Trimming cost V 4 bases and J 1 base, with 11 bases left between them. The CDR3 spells CASSSGERSNQPQHF. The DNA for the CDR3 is TGTGCCAGCAGTTCAGGGGAAAGAAGCAATCAGCCCCAGCATTTT.

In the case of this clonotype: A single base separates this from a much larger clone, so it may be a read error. CDR3 sequence (DNA): TGTGCCAGCAGTGAATTTGGGAACACTGAAGCTTTCTTT. Amino acids: CASSEFGNTEAFF. The V gene is TRBV25-1, the J gene TRBJ1-1; D unresolved. V was cut by 1 base and J by 1 base, with 4 bases left in between. The CDR3 is 13 residues long. CDR1 is MGHDK, CDR2 SYGVNS, per germline.

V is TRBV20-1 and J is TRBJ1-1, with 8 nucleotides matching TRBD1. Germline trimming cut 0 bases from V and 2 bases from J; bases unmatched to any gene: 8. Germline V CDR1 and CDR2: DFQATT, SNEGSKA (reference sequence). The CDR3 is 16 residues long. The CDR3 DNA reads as TGCAGTGCTAGAGAGTGGGACAGGCCTGTTAACACTGAAGCTTTCTTT. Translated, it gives CSAREWDRPVNTEAFF.

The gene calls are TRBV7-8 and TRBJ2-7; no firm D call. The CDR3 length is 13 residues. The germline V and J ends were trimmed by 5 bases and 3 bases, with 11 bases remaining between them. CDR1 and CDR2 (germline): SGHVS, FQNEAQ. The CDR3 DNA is TGTGCCAGCAGCCGAACAAGAGTCTACGAGCAGTACTTC. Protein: CASSRTRVYEQYF.

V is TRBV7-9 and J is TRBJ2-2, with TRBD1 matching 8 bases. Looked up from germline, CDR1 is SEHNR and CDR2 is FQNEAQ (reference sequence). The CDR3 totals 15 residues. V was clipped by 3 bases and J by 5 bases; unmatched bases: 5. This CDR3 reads CASSFPQGATGELFF. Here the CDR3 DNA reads TGTGCCAGCAGCTTCCCCCAGGGGGCAACCGGGGAGCTGTTTTTT.

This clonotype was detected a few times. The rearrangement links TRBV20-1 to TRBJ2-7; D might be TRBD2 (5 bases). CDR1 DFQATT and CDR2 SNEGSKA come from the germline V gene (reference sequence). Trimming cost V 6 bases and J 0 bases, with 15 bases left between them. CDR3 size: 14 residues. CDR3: CSASLAGVSYEQYF. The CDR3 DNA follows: TGCAGTGCCTCATTGGCGGGTGTCTCCTACGAGCAGTACTTC.

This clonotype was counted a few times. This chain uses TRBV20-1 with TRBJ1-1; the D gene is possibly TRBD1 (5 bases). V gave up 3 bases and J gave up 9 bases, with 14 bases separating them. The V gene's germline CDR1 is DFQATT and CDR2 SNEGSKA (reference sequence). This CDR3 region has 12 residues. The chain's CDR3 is CSARGVSIKAFF. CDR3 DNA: TGCAGTGCTAGGGGGGTTTCGATCAAAGCTTTCTTT.

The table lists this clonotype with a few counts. The CDR3 here is CSARDLRGKLFF. CDR3 DNA: TGCAGTGCTAGAGATCTACGCGGGAAACTGTTTTTT. This chain links TRBV20-1 with TRBJ1-4; D is ambiguous. The CDR3 covers 12 residues. Germline CDR1 is DFQATT and CDR2 is SNEGSKA (reference sequence). Trimming cost V 0 bases and J 11 bases, with 10 bases left between them.

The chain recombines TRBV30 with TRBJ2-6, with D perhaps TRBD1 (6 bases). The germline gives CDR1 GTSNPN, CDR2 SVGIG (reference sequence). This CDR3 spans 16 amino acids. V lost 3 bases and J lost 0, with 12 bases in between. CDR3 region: CAWRETGRSGANVLTF. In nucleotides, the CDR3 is TGTGCCTGGAGGGAGACAGGTCGCTCTGGGGCCAACGTCCTGACTTTC.

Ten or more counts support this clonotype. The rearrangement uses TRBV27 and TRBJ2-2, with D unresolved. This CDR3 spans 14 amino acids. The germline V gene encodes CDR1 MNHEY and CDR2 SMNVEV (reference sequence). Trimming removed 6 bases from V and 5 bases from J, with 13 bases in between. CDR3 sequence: CASREIGVTGELFF. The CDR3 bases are TGTGCCAGCAGAGAAATTGGGGTGACCGGGGAGCTGTTTTTT.

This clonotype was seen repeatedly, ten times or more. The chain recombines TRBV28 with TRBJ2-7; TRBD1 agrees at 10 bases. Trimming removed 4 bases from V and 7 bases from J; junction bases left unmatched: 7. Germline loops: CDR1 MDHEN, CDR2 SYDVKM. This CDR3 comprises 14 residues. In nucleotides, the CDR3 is TGTGCCAGCAGTTGGGGGACAGGGGCGGGAGAGCAGTACTTC. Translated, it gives CASSWGTGAGEQYF.

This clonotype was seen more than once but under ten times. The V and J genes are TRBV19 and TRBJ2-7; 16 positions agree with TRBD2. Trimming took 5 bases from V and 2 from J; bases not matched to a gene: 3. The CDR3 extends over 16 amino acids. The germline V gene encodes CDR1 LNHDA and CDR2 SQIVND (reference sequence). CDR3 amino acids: CASSAGTSGRAYEQYF. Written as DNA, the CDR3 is TGTGCCAGTAGTGCCGGGACTAGCGGGAGGGCCTACGAGCAGTACTTC.

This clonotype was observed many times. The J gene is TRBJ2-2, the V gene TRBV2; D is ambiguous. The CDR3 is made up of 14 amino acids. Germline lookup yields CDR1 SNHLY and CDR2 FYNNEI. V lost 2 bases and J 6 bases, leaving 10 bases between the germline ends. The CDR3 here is CASSEIRAAGELFF. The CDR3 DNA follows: TGTGCCAGCAGTGAAATTCGGGCTGCCGGGGAGCTGTTTTTT.

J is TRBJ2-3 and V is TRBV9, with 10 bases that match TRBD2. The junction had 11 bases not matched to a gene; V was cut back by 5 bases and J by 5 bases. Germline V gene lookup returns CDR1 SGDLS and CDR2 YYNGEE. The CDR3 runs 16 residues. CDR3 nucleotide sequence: TGTGCCAGCAGTACAGCTCCTAGCGGGAGAGTAGATACGCAGTATTTT. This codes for CASSTAPSGRVDTQYF.

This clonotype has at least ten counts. The CDR3 DNA reads TGTGCCAGCAGGCCTACAGGGTCGCCTGGCTACACCTTC. Its protein product is CASRPTGSPGYTF. This chain joins TRBV7-2 and TRBJ1-2; TRBD1 might be the D (6 bases). The CDR3 contains 13 residues. Germline V gives CDR1 SGHTA, CDR2 FQGNSA. Deletions cut 6 bases from V and 7 bases from J, with 15 bases between.

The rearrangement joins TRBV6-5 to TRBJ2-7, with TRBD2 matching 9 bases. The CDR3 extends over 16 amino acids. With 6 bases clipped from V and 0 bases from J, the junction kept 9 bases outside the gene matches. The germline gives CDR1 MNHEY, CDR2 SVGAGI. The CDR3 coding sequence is TGTGCCAGCAGCCCGGGGCTAGCGGGGAGCTCCTACGAGCAGTACTTC. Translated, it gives CASSPGLAGSSYEQYF.

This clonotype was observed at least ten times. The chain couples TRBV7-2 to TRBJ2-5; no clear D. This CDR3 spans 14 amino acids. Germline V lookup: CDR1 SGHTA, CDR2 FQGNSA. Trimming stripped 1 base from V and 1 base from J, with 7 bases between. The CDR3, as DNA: TGTGCCAGCAGCTTAGTTGCTGCCCAAGAGACCCAGTACTTC. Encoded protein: CASSLVAAQETQYF.

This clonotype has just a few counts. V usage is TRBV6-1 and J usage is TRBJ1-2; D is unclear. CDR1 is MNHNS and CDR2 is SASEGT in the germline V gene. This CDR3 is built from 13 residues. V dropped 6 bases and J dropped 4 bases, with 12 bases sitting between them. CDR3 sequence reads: CASRTRRAYGYTF. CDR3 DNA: TGTGCCAGCAGAACTCGACGGGCCTATGGCTACACCTTC.

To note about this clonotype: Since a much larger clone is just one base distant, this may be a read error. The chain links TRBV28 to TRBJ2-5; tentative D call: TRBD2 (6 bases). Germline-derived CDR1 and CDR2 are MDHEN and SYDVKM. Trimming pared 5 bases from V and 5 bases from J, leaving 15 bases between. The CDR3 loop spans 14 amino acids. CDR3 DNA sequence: TGTGCCAGCAGTACCAGTCTAGCGCGCGAGACCCAGTACTTC. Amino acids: CASSTSLARETQYF. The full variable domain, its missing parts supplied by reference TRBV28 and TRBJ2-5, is DVKVTQSSRYLVKRTGEKVFLECVQDMDHENMFWYRQDPGLGLRLIYFSYDVKMKEKGDIPEGYSVSREKKERFSLILESASTNQTSMYLCASSTSLARETQYFGPGTRLLVL.

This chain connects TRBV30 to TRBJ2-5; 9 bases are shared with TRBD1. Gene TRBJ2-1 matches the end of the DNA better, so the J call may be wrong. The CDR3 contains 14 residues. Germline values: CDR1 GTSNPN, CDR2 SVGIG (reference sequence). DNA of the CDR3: TGTGCCTGGACATCCGGGACAGGGTTGCGTGAGCAGTTCTTC. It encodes CAWTSGTGLREQFF.

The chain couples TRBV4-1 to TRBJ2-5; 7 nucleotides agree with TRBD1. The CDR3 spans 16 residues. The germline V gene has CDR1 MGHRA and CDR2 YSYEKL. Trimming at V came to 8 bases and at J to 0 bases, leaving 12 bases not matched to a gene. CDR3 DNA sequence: TGCGCCAGCGCAACCAGGACAGGCGTGTACCAAGAGACCCAGTACTTC. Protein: CASATRTGVYQETQYF.

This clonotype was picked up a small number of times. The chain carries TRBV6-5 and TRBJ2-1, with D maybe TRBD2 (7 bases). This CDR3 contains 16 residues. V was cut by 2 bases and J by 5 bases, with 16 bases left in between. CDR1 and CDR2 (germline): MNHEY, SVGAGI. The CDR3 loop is CASSYGRGGLNNEQFF. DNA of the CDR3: TGTGCCAGCAGTTACGGGAGGGGGGGATTAAACAATGAGCAGTTCTTC.

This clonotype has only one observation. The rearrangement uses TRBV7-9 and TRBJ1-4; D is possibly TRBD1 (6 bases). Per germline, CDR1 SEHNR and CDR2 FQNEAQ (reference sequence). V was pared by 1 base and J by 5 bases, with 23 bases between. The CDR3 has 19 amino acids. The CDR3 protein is CASSLDGPRHGQLNEKLFF. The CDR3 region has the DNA TGTGCCAGCAGCTTAGACGGTCCCCGACACGGACAGCTCAATGAAAAACTGTTTTTT. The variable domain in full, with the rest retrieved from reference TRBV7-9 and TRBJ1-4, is DTGVSQNPRHKITKRGQNVTFRCDPISEHNRLYWYRQTLGQGPEFLTYFQNEAQLEKSRLLSDRFSAERPKGSFSTLEIQRTEQGDSAMYLCASSLDGPRHGQLNEKLFFGSGTQLSVL.

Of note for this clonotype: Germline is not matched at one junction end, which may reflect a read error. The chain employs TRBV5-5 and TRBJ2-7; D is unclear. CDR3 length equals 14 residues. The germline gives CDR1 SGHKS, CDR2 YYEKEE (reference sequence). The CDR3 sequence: CAGSLPLFQHEQYF. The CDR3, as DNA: TGTGCCGGCAGCTTGCCTTTGTTCCAACACGAGCAGTACTTC.